This is a list of T cell receptor beta chains from one sample in a study of blood T cell repertoires in COVID-19. The data were produced by immunoSEQ multiplex PCR, yet TCRdb's version contains in-frame clones alone and is incomplete. The data hold over 400,000 clones, with roughly 85% observed a single time. The sequenced sample consisted of peripheral blood. The source of these receptors is a young woman with active or convalescent COVID-19. CDR3s include the opening cysteine and the closing phenylalanine or tryptophan. The order of the fields is V gene, D gene, clone size, J gene, CDR3 protein, CDR3 DNA. A D gene is named only where the DNA matches it firmly. Size values are once, few and many counts, or a class for expanded clones, and some rows have none.

v_gene: TRBV7-7
d_gene: TRBD1
abundance: NA
j_gene: TRBJ2-2
CDR3aa: CASSLHGTGVTGELFF
CDR3nt: TGTGCCAGCAGCTTACACGGGACAGGGGTCACCGGGGAGCTGTTTTTT

v_gene: TRBV6-1
d_gene: TRBD1
abundance: once
j_gene: TRBJ1-2
CDR3aa: CASSDLRDRGRKDYGYTF
CDR3nt: TGTGCCAGCAGTGACCTTCGGGACAGGGGGCGCAAGGACTATGGCTACACCTTC

v_gene: TRBV6-4
d_gene: TRBD1
abundance: NA
j_gene: TRBJ1-2
CDR3aa: CASRSGTGVYGYTF
CDR3nt: TGTGCCAGCCGGTCCGGGACAGGGGTGTATGGCTACACCTTC

v_gene: TRBV5-1
d_gene: TRBD1
abundance: NA
j_gene: TRBJ1-1
CDR3aa: CASSFGQGEWAFF
CDR3nt: TGCGCCAGCAGCTTTGGACAGGGGGAGTGGGCTTTCTTT

v_gene: TRBV18
d_gene: NA
abundance: NA
j_gene: TRBJ1-2
CDR3aa: CASSPPEDGYTF
CDR3nt: TGTGCCAGCTCACCCCCCGAGGATGGCTACACCTTC

v_gene: TRBV19
d_gene: TRBD1
abundance: NA
j_gene: TRBJ1-5
CDR3aa: CASSTTGFSNQPQHF
CDR3nt: TGTGCCAGTAGTACGACAGGGTTTAGCAATCAGCCCCAGCATTTT

v_gene: TRBV5-1
d_gene: NA
abundance: NA
j_gene: TRBJ1-1
CDR3aa: CASSLEQYGEAFF
CDR3nt: TGCGCCAGCAGCTTGGAACAGTATGGTGAAGCTTTCTTT

v_gene: TRBV5-1
d_gene: TRBD2
abundance: NA
j_gene: TRBJ2-5
CDR3aa: CASSLDLAGGETQYF
CDR3nt: TGCGCCAGCAGCCTCGACCTAGCGGGGGGGGAGACCCAGTACTTC

v_gene: TRBV27
d_gene: NA
abundance: NA
j_gene: TRBJ2-7
CDR3aa: CASSRGGNSYEQYF
CDR3nt: TGTGCCAGCAGTCGCGGGGGCAATAGTTACGAGCAGTACTTC

v_gene: TRBV5-1
d_gene: TRBD2
abundance: NA
j_gene: TRBJ2-1
CDR3aa: CASRAIAGLTDEQFF
CDR3nt: TGCGCCAGCAGGGCGATAGCGGGGCTAACGGATGAGCAGTTCTTC

v_gene: TRBV13
d_gene: TRBD2
abundance: NA
j_gene: TRBJ2-5
CDR3aa: CASSTRGLAGVAKTQYF
CDR3nt: TGTGCCAGCAGCACCAGGGGGCTAGCGGGAGTTGCCAAGACCCAGTACTTC

v_gene: TRBV6-4
d_gene: NA
abundance: NA
j_gene: TRBJ2-3
CDR3aa: CASSDRGSTDTQYF
CDR3nt: TGTGCCAGCAGTGACCGAGGTAGCACAGATACGCAGTATTTT

v_gene: TRBV11-2
d_gene: NA
abundance: NA
j_gene: TRBJ2-7
CDR3aa: CASSSGVWRSYEQYF
CDR3nt: TGTGCCAGCAGCTCCGGGGTGTGGAGATCCTACGAGCAGTACTTC

v_gene: TRBV20-1
d_gene: NA
abundance: NA
j_gene: TRBJ2-1
CDR3aa: CSARDGTEQFF
CDR3nt: TGCAGTGCTAGAGATGGGACAGAGCAGTTCTTC

v_gene: TRBV18
d_gene: TRBD1
abundance: NA
j_gene: TRBJ1-5
CDR3aa: CASFHRDRGFGNQPQHF
CDR3nt: TGTGCCAGCTTCCACCGGGACAGGGGTTTTGGCAATCAGCCCCAGCATTTT

v_gene: TRBV10-3
d_gene: NA
abundance: few
j_gene: TRBJ1-5
CDR3aa: CAISGGGSNQPQHF
CDR3nt: TGTGCCATCAGTGGGGGAGGGAGCAATCAGCCCCAGCATTTT

v_gene: TRBV18
d_gene: TRBD1
abundance: NA
j_gene: TRBJ1-2
CDR3aa: CASSLRTGVYTF
CDR3nt: TGTGCCAGCTCACTCCGGACAGGCGTCTACACCTTC

v_gene: TRBV4-2
d_gene: TRBD1
abundance: NA
j_gene: TRBJ1-6
CDR3aa: CASSQEPSGGNNSPLHF
CDR3nt: TGTGCCAGCAGCCAAGAACCCTCAGGGGGAAATAATTCACCCCTCCACTTT

v_gene: TRBV2
d_gene: NA
abundance: NA
j_gene: TRBJ2-6
CDR3aa: CASSGGPGANVLTF
CDR3nt: TGTGCCAGCAGTGGGGGCCCTGGGGCCAACGTCCTGACTTTC

v_gene: TRBV5-4
d_gene: TRBD1
abundance: NA
j_gene: TRBJ1-2
CDR3aa: CASSPGQGAYGYTF
CDR3nt: TGTGCCAGCAGCCCTGGACAGGGAGCCTATGGCTACACCTTC

v_gene: TRBV4-1
d_gene: TRBD2
abundance: NA
j_gene: TRBJ2-1
CDR3aa: CASSQEPSSGINNEQFF
CDR3nt: TGCGCCAGCAGCCAAGAGCCGTCTAGCGGGATCAACAATGAGCAGTTCTTC

v_gene: TRBV19
d_gene: TRBD2
abundance: NA
j_gene: TRBJ2-3
CDR3aa: CASSGRARDTQYF
CDR3nt: TGTGCCAGTAGCGGGAGGGCCCGGGATACGCAGTATTTT

v_gene: TRBV28
d_gene: TRBD2
abundance: few
j_gene: TRBJ2-1
CDR3aa: CASSLSSGRRNNEQFF
CDR3nt: TGTGCCAGCAGTTTGTCTAGCGGGAGAAGGAACAATGAGCAGTTCTTC

v_gene: TRBV5-4
d_gene: NA
abundance: NA
j_gene: TRBJ2-3
CDR3aa: CASSLDSADTQYF
CDR3nt: TGTGCCAGCAGCTTGGACAGTGCAGATACGCAGTATTTT

v_gene: TRBV7-9
d_gene: NA
abundance: NA
j_gene: TRBJ1-2
CDR3aa: CASTDNRETNYGYTF
CDR3nt: TGTGCCAGCACCGACAACAGGGAGACTAACTATGGCTACACCTTC

v_gene: TRBV5-8
d_gene: TRBD2
abundance: NA
j_gene: TRBJ2-1
CDR3aa: CASSLLAGVDNEQFF
CDR3nt: TGTGCCAGCAGCTTACTAGCGGGGGTGGACAATGAGCAGTTCTTC